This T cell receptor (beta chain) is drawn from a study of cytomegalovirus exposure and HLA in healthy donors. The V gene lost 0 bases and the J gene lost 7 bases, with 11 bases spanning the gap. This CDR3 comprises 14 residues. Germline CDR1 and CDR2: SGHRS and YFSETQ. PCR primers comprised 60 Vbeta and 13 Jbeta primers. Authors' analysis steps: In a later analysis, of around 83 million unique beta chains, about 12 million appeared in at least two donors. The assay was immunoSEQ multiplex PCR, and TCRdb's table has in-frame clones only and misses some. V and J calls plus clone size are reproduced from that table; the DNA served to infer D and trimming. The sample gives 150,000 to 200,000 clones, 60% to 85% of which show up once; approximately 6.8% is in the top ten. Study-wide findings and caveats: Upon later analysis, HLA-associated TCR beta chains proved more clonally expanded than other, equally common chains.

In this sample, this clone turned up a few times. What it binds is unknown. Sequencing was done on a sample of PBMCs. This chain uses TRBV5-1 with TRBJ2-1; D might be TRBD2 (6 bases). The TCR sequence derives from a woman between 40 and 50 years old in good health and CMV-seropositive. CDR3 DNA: TGCGCCAGCAGCTTGGGGGACTTTCGGAATGAGCAGTTCTTC. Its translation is CASSLGDFRNEQFF.